Given below is one TCR beta chain in context. Its target is not known. The entry originates in a study of T cell responses to AZD1222 COVID-19 vaccine. Regarding the study as a whole: As reported, nearly half of all spike-specific TCRs target variant regions that are unmutated. The span of vaccine-associated CD4 TCRs extended across spike, with dominance at 160-218 and 743-854.

The data were produced by immunoSEQ multiplex PCR, yet TCRdb's version contains in-frame clones alone and is incomplete. Found here are approximately 150,000 clones, about 90% of them singletons; the top ten hold 3.5% to 4.5%. Trimming shortened V by 5 bases and J by 8 bases, and 13 bases separated the two germline ends. The CDR3 has 13 residues. Germline lookup yields CDR1 MNHEY and CDR2 SVGAGI. The material was peripheral blood, obtained 28 days after the second dose of the MenACWY control vaccine. The J gene is TRBJ2-1, the V gene TRBV6-5, with D perhaps TRBD2 (5 bases). The clonotype originates from an adult who received the MenACWY meningococcal vaccine as a control. The CDR3 loop is CASSPDYLDEQFF. In DNA form, the CDR3 reads TGTGCCAGCAGTCCCGACTACTTGGATGAGCAGTTCTTC.